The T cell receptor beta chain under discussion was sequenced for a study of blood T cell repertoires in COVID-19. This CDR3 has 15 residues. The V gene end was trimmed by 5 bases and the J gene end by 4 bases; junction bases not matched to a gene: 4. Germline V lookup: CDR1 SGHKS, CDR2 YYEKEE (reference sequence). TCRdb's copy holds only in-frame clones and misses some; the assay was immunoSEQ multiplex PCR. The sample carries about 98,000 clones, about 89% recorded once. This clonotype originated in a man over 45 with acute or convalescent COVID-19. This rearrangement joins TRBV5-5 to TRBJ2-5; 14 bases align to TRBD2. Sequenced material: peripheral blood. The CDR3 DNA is TGTGCCAGCAGTACGGGACTAGCGGGAGTAGAGACCCAGTACTTC. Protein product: CASSTGLAGVETQYF.